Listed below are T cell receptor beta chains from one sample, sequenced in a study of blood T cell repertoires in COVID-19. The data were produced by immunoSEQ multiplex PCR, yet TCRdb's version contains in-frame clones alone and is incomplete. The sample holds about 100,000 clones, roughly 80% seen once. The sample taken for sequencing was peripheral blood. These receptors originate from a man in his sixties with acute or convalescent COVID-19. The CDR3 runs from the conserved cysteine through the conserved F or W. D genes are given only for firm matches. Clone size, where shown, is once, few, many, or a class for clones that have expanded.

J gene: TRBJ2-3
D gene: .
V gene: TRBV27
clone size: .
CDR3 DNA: TGTGCCAGCAGTACGGAGATCGAAGATACGCAGTATTTT
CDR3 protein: CASSTEIEDTQYF

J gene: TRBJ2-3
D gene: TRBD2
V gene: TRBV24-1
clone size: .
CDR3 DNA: TGTGCCACCAGTGATGCGACTAGCGGGAGGTATCAGTATTTT
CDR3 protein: CATSDATSGRYQYF

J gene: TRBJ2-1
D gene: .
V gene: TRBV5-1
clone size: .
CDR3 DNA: TGCGCCAGCAGCTTGGACAACTCCTACAATGAGCAGTTCTTC
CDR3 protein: CASSLDNSYNEQFF

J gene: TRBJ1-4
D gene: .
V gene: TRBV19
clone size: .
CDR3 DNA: TGTGCCAGTAGTTCTAGGGGAGAAAAACTGTTTTTT
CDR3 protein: CASSSRGEKLFF

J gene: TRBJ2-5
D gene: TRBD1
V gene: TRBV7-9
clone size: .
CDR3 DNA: TGTGCCAGCAGCTTAGGACAGGGGGAAGAGACCCAGTACTTC
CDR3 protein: CASSLGQGEETQYF

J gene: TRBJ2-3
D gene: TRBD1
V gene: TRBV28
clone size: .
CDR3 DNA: TGTGCCAGCAGTCCGACGGACAGGGGGCTAGGGGCGCAGTATTTT
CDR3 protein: CASSPTDRGLGAQYF

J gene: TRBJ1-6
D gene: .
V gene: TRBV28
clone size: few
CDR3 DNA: TGTGCCAGCAGTTCCTTCCCGAGGAGGGGACCGAGCTCCTATAATTCACCCCTCCACTTT
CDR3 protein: CASSSFPRRGPSSYNSPLHF

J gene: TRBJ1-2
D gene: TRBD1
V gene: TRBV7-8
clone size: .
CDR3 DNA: TGTGCCAGCAGCTTCCTCAGGGGGCAGGGGCTGAATGATGGCTACACCTTC
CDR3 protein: CASSFLRGQGLNDGYTF

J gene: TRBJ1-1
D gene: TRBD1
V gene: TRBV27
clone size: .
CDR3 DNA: TGTGCCAGCAGTCCGCGACAGGGTACTGAAGCTTTCTTT
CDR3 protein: CASSPRQGTEAFF

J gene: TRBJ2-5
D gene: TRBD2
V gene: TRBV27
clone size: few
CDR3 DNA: TGTGCCAGCAGTCCCCGGGGGGGGCAGGGCCGAGGGACCCAGTACTTC
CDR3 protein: CASSPRGGQGRGTQYF

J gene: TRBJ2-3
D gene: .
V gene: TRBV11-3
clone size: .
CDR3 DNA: TGTGCCAGCAGCTTTAAAGCAATTACAGATACGCAGTATTTT
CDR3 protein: CASSFKAITDTQYF

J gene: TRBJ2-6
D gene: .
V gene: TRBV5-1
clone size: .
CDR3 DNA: TGCGCCAGCAGCTTGACCGGCTCTGGGGCCAACGTCCTGACTTTC
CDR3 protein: CASSLTGSGANVLTF